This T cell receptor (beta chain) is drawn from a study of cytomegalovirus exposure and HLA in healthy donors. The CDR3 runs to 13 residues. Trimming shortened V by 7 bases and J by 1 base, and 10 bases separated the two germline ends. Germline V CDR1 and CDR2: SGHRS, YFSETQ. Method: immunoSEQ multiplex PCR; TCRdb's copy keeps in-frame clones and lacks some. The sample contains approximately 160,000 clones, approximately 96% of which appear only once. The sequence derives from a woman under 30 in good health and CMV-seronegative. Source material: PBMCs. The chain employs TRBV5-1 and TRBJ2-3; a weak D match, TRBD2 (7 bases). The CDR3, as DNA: TGCGCCAGCCGCGGGGGCCGCACAGATACGCAGTATTTT. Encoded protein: CASRGGRTDTQYF.